This T cell receptor (beta chain) was identified during a study of siplizumab effects on memory and regulatory T cells. Study-level points and caveats: Roughly 75-97% of proliferating CD4+ or CD8+ clones lacked an assignable naive or memory phenotype. Suppressive function of proliferating Tregs from siplizumab cultures was not confirmed. Significantly reduced by siplizumab was the cumulative frequency of alloreactive sequences, namely those traceable to unstimulated CD4+ memory cells.

TCRdb keeps only in-frame clones here, not all; method: immunoSEQ multiplex PCR. The sample yields about 100,000 clones, 80% to 95% seen once. For this clone: Its target is unknown.

Germline lookup yields CDR1 SGHRS and CDR2 YFSETQ. The CDR3 spans 15 residues. V lost 0 bases and J lost 0, with 7 bases in between. Sequenced input: CD4+ T cells sorted from blood. The clonotype originates from a human donor in good health. The gene calls are TRBV5-1 and TRBJ2-1, with D hard to call. As DNA, the CDR3 is TGCGCCAGCAGCTTGGTCAGGAGCTCCTACAATGAGCAGTTCTTC. It specifies CASSLVRSSYNEQFF.